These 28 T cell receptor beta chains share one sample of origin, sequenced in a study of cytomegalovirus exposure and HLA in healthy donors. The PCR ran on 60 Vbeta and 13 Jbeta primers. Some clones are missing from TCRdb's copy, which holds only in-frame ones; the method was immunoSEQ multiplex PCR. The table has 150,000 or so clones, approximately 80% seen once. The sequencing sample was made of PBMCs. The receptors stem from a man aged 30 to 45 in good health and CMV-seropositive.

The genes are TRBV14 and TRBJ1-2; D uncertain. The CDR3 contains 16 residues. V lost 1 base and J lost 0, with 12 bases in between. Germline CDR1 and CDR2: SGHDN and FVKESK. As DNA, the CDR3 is TGTGCCAGCAGCCAAGCATACAGTGAACCTAACTATGGCTACACCTTC. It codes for CASSQAYSEPNYGYTF.

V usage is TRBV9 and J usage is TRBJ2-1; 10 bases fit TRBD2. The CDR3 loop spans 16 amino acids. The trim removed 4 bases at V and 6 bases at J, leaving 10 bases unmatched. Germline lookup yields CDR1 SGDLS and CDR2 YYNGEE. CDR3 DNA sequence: TGTGCCAGCAGCCCAACGGGTAGCGGGAGGCTCAATGAGCAGTTCTTC. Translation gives CASSPTGSGRLNEQFF.

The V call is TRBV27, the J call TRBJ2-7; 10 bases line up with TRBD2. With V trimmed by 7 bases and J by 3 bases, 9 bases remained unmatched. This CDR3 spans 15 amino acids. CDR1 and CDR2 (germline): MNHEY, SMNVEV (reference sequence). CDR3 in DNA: TGTGCCAGCACTCGCTCTAGCGGGAGTCTCTACGAGCAGTACTTC. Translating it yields CASTRSSGSLYEQYF.

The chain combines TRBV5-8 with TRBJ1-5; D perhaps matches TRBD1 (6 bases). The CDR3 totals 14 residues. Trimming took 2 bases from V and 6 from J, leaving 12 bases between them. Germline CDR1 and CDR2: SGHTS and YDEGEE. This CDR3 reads CASSLITGIQPQHF. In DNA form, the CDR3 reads TGTGCCAGCAGCTTAATAACAGGGATTCAGCCCCAGCATTTT.

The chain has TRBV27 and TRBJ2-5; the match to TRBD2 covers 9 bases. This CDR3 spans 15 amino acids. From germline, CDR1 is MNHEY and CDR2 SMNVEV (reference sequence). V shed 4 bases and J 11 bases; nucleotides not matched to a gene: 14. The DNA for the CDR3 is TGTGCCAGCAGTTCCCGCGGCGGGAGGGCACGAGAGCAGTACTTC. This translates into CASSSRGGRAREQYF.

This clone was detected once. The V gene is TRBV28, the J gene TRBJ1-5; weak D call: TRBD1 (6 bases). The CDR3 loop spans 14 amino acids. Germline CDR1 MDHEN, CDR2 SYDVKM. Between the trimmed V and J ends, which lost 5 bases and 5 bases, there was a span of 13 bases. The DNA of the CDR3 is TGTGCCAGCAGTCCCTACAGGGTACATCAGCCCCAGCATTTT. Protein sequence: CASSPYRVHQPQHF.

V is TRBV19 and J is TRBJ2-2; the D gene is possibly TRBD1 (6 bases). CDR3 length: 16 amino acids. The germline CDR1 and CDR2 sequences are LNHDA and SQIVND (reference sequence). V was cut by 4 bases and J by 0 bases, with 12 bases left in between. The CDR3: CASSRSRGSNTGELFF. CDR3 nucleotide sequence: TGTGCCAGTAGTAGATCCAGGGGATCGAACACCGGGGAGCTGTTTTTT.

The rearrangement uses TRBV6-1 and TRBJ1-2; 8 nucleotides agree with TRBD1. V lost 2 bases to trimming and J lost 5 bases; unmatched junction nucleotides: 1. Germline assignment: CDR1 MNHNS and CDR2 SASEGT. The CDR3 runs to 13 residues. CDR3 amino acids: CASSERTGYGYTF. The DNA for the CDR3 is TGTGCCAGCAGTGAACGGACAGGGTATGGCTACACCTTC.

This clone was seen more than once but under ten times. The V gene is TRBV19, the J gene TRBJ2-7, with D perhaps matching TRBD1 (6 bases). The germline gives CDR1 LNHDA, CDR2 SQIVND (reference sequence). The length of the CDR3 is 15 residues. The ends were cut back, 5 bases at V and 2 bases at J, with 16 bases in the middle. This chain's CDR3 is CASSSETGAPYEQYF. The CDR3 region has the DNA TGTGCCAGTAGTTCCGAGACAGGAGCCCCCTACGAGCAGTACTTC.

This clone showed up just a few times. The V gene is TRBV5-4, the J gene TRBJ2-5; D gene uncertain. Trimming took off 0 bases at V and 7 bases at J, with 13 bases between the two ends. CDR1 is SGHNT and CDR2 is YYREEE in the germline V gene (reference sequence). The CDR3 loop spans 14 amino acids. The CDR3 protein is CASSLAAGDGTQYF. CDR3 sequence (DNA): TGTGCCAGCAGCTTGGCCGCCGGTGATGGGACCCAGTACTTC.

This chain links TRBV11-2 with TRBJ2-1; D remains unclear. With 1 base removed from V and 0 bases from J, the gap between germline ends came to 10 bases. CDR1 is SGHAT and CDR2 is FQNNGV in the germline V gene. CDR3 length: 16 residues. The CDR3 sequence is CASSLGLGSSYNEQFF. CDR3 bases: TGTGCCAGCAGCTTAGGCCTTGGTAGCTCCTACAATGAGCAGTTCTTC. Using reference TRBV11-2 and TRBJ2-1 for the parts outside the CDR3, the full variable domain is EAGVAQSPRYKIIEKRQSVAFWCNPISGHATLYWYQQILGQGPKLLIQFQNNGVVDDSQLPKDRFSAERLKGVDSTLKIQPAKLEDSAVYLCASSLGLGSSYNEQFFGPGTRLTVL.

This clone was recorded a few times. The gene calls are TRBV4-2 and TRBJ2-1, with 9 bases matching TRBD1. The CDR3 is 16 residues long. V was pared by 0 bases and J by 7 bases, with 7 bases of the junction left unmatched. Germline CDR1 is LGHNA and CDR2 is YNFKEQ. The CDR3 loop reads CASSQEDRGFGNEQFF. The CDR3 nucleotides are TGTGCCAGCAGCCAAGAGGACAGGGGCTTTGGGAATGAGCAGTTCTTC.

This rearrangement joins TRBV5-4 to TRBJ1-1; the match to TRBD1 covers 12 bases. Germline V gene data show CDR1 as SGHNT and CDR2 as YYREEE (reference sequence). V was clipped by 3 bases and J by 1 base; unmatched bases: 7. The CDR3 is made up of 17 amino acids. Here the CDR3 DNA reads TGTGCCAGCAGCTCCCCGGGACAGGGGGCGTCGAACACTGAAGCTTTCTTT. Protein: CASSSPGQGASNTEAFF.

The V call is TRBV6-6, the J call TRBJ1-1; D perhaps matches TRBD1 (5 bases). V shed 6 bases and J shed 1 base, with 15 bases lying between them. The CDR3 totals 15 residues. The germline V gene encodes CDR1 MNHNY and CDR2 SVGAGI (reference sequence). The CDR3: CASSVGPGGNTEAFF. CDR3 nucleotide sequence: TGTGCCAGCAGCGTAGGCCCGGGGGGGAACACTGAAGCTTTCTTT.

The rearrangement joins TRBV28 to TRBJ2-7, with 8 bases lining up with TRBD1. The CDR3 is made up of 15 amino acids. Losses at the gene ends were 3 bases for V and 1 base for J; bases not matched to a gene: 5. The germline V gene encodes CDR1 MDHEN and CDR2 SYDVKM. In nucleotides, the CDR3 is TGTGCCAGCAGTTTGGCAGGGGGCACTTCCTACGAGCAGTACTTC. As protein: CASSLAGGTSYEQYF.

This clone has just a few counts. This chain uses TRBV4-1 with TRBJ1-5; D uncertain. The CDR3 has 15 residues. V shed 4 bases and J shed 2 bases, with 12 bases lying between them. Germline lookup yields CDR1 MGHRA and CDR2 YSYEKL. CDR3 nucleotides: TGCGCCAGCAGCCCCCTCTATTTGGGCAATCAGCCCCAGCATTTT. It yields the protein CASSPLYLGNQPQHF.

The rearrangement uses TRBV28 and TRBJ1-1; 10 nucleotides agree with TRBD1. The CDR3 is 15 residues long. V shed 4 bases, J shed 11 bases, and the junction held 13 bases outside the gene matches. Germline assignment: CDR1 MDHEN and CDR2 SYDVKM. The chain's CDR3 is CASSSPGTGDLSAFF. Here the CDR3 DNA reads TGTGCCAGCAGTTCTCCCGGGACAGGGGATCTTTCGGCTTTCTTT.

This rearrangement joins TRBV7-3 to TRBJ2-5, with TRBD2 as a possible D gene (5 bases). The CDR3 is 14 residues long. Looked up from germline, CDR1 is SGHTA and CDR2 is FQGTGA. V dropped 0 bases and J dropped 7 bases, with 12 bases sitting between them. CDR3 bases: TGTGCCAGCAGCTTAACTGCAGGAGGTGGGACCCAGTACTTC. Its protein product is CASSLTAGGGTQYF.

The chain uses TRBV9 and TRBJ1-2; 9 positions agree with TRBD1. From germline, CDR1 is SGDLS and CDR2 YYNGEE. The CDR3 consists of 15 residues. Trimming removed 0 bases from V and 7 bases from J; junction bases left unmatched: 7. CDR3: CASSVDPGQGSGYTF. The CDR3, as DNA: TGTGCCAGCAGCGTAGATCCGGGACAGGGTTCTGGCTACACCTTC.

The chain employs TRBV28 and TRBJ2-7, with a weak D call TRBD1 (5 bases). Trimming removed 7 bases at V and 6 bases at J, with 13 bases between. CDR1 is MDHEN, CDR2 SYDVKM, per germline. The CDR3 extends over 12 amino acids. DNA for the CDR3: TGTGCCAGCAACCCGGTTCAGGGCGAGCAGTACTTC. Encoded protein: CASNPVQGEQYF.

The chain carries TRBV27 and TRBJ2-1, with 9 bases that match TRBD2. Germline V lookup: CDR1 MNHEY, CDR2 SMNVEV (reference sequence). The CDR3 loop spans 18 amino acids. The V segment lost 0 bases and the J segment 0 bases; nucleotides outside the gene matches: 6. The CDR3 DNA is TGTGCCAGCAGTTTATCGTGGGGTAGCGGGAGCTCCTACAATGAGCAGTTCTTC. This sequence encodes CASSLSWGSGSSYNEQFF.

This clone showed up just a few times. The CDR3 coding sequence is TGTGCCAGCAGTATAGAGCGGATGTACACCGGGGAGCTGTTTTTT. This translates into CASSIERMYTGELFF. This chain joins TRBV6-5 and TRBJ2-2; D may be TRBD2 (5 bases). The V and J ends lost 5 bases and 3 bases respectively, with 13 bases between them. Germline CDR1 is MNHEY and CDR2 is SVGAGI. The CDR3 contains 15 residues.

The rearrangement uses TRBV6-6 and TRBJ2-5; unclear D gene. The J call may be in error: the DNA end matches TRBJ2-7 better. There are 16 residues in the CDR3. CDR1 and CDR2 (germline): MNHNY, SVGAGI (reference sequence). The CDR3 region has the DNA TGTGCCAGCAGTTACTCGCCGAAAAGTCAAACGAACGAGCAGTACTTC. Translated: CASSYSPKSQTNEQYF.

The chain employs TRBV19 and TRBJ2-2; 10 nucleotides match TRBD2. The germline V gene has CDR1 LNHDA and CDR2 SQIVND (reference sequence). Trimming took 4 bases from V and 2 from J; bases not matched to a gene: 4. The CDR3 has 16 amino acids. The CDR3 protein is CASSSLAGVNTGELFF. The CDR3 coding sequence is TGTGCCAGTAGTAGTCTAGCGGGAGTAAACACCGGGGAGCTGTTTTTT.

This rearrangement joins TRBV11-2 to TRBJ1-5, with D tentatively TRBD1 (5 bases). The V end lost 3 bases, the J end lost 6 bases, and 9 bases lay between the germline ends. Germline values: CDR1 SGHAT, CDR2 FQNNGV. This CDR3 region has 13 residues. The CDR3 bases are TGTGCCAGCAGCTTCGACAGAGCTCAGCCCCAGCATTTT. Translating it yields CASSFDRAQPQHF.

DNA of the CDR3: TGTGCCAGCAGCCGGGACAGGGGGAACACTGAAGCTTTCTTT. Protein product: CASSRDRGNTEAFF. This rearrangement joins TRBV4-2 to TRBJ1-1, with 10 bases lining up with TRBD1. This CDR3 contains 14 residues. Germline CDR1 LGHNA, CDR2 YNFKEQ. J was trimmed by 1 base and V by 4 bases; bases with no gene match: 0.

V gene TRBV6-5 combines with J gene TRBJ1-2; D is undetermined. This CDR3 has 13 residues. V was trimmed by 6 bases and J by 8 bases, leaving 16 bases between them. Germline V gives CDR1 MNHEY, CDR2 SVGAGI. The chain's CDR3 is CASSSASTWGYTF. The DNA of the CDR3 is TGTGCCAGCAGCTCCGCGAGCACTTGGGGCTACACCTTC.

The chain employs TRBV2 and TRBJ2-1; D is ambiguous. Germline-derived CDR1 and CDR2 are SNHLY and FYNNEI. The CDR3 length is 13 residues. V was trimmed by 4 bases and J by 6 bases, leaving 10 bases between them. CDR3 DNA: TGTGCCAGCAGTGCCTATCGCTTCAATGAGCAGTTCTTC. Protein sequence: CASSAYRFNEQFF.